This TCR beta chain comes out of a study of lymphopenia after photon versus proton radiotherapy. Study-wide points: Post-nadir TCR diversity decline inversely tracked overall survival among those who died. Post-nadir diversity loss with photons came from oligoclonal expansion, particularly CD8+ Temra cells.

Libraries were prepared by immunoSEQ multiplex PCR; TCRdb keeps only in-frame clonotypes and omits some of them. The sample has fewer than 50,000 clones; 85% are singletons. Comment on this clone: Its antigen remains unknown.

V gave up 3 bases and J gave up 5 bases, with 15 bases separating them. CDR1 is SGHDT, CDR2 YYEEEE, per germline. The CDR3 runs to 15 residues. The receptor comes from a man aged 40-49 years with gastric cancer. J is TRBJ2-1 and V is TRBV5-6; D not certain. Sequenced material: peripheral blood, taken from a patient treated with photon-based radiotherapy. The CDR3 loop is CASSWGRTQDNEQFF. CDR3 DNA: TGTGCCAGCAGCTGGGGTCGGACCCAGGACAATGAGCAGTTCTTC.